Listed below are T cell receptor beta chains from one sample, sequenced in a study of cytomegalovirus exposure and HLA in healthy donors. The repertoire was sequenced with immunoSEQ multiplex PCR; TCRdb's copy has only in-frame clones and lacks some. The sample includes 75,000 to 85,000 clones, roughly 93% of them seen just once. The sequencing input was PBMCs. The source of these receptors is a man under 40 in good health and CMV-seronegative. Each CDR3 is given with its conserved first and last residue. The D gene is left open where the match is weak.

d_call: TRBD2
j_call: TRBJ2-7
v_call: TRBV7-3
cdr3_nt: TGTGCCAGCAGCTCCGACCTTAGCGGGAGAGAAGAGCAGTACTTC
cdr3_aa: CASSSDLSGREEQYF

d_call: -
j_call: TRBJ2-7
v_call: TRBV27
cdr3_nt: TGTGCCAGCAGTTTATCCCTCCCTGGACAATCCTACGAGCAGTACTTC
cdr3_aa: CASSLSLPGQSYEQYF

d_call: TRBD1
j_call: TRBJ2-5
v_call: TRBV5-1
cdr3_nt: TGCGCCAGCACCTTGGCAGGGGGCGGGGAGACCCAGTACTTC
cdr3_aa: CASTLAGGGETQYF

d_call: TRBD1
j_call: TRBJ2-7
v_call: TRBV11-2
cdr3_nt: TGTGCCAGCAGCGAGCTAAGGGGGCGAGGAGTCGGTGAGCAGTACTTC
cdr3_aa: CASSELRGRGVGEQYF

d_call: -
j_call: TRBJ1-2
v_call: TRBV29-1
cdr3_nt: TGCAGCGCTCAAACAGGGCGGAACTATGGCTACACCTTC
cdr3_aa: CSAQTGRNYGYTF

d_call: -
j_call: TRBJ2-3
v_call: TRBV10-2
cdr3_nt: TGCGCCAGCAGGGACTCCAGCGCAGATACGCAGTATTTT
cdr3_aa: CASRDSSADTQYF

d_call: -
j_call: TRBJ2-5
v_call: TRBV1
cdr3_nt: TGCACCAGCAGCCAAGAGGTGGCTAGCGGAGAAGAAGAGACCCAGTACTTC
cdr3_aa: CTSSQEVASGEEETQYF

d_call: -
j_call: TRBJ2-7
v_call: TRBV10-2
cdr3_nt: TGCGCCAGCAGGCTTGGCGGGTCTACCTACGAGCAGTACTTC
cdr3_aa: CASRLGGSTYEQYF

d_call: TRBD2
j_call: TRBJ2-1
v_call: TRBV12-5
cdr3_nt: TGTGCTAGTGGTTGGACTAGCGGGGGGGTATCCTACAATGAGCAGTTCTTC
cdr3_aa: CASGWTSGGVSYNEQFF

d_call: -
j_call: TRBJ2-1
v_call: TRBV5-1
cdr3_nt: TGCGCCAGCAACGACCGTGGGGGCCGGGGTGAGCAGTTCTTC
cdr3_aa: CASNDRGGRGEQFF

d_call: -
j_call: TRBJ2-1
v_call: TRBV9
cdr3_nt: TGTGCCAGCAGCCGGCTGGGGGGAGACTACAATGAGCAGTTCTTC
cdr3_aa: CASSRLGGDYNEQFF

d_call: TRBD1
j_call: TRBJ2-7
v_call: TRBV18
cdr3_nt: TGTGCCAGCTCACCATCCGGGACAGGGGTACTCTACGAGCAGTACTTC
cdr3_aa: CASSPSGTGVLYEQYF

d_call: TRBD1
j_call: TRBJ1-4
v_call: TRBV28
cdr3_nt: TGTGCCAGCAGTCCGACAGGGCCTAATGAAAAACTGTTTTTT
cdr3_aa: CASSPTGPNEKLFF

d_call: -
j_call: TRBJ2-7
v_call: TRBV2
cdr3_nt: TGTGCCAGCAGTGAAGGGACACCTGACCTTTACGAGCAGTACTTC
cdr3_aa: CASSEGTPDLYEQYF

d_call: TRBD2
j_call: TRBJ2-1
v_call: TRBV27
cdr3_nt: TGTGCCGTCCGCGGGGGACCGAGGAGGTACAATGAGCAGTTCTTC
cdr3_aa: CAVRGGPRRYNEQFF

d_call: -
j_call: TRBJ2-2
v_call: TRBV27
cdr3_nt: TGTGCCAGCACCGACAGACTCAACACCGGGGAGCTGTTTTTT
cdr3_aa: CASTDRLNTGELFF